Here is one TCR beta chain with its context. These data originate in a study of T cells expressing NK-cell markers. Study-wide background: From sorted CD3+CD56+NKG2C+, CD3+CD56+NKG2C- and CD3+CD56-NKG2C+ T cells came the TCR beta repertoires.

Researchers built TCR beta cDNA using 5'RACE template switching with UMIs. After re-calling the 5' RACE reads, TCRdb lists one entry per CDR3 protein, DNA absent. Here the sample table reports a few hundred thousand distinct CDR3 sequences. The CDR3 totals 18 residues. Per the germline V gene, CDR1 is DFQATT and CDR2 is SNEGSKA (reference sequence). The source of this sequence is a man aged 18 to 29 in good health. The sequencing input was blood T cells: a sorted CD56 or NKG2C T cell subset, CD4+ or CD8+ T cells, or bulk PBMC T cells (not recorded which). The rearrangement links TRBV20-1 to TRBJ2-3; lacking DNA, the TRBD2 call made by TCRdb goes unchecked. CDR3: CSARDLRVFGGSTDTQYF.